This is a list of T cell receptor beta chains from one sample in a study of neoadjuvant anti-PD-1 for oral cavity cancer. Libraries were prepared by immunoSEQ multiplex PCR; TCRdb keeps only in-frame clonotypes and omits some of them. The top ten hold roughly 29% of the sample, which has 9,500 to 12,000 clones, about 50% seen once. The sequences come from tumor tissue, collected before nivolumab (anti-PD-1) treatment. These receptors came from a person aged 35-79 years with oral cavity squamous cell carcinoma. CDR3s include the opening cysteine and the closing phenylalanine or tryptophan. The D gene is left open where the match is weak. Part of the rows lack a size; the others show once, few, many or a class for expanded clones.

>17|once|TRBJ2-3|TRBV4-3|TRBD2
CASSPNAGTTHTDTQYF
TGCGCCAGCAGCCCGAATGCCGGGACTACTCACACAGATACGCAGTATTTT
>13|NA|TRBJ2-7|TRBV2|NA
CASKPPGTYEQYF
TGTGCCAGCAAGCCCCCAGGGACCTACGAGCAGTACTTC
>13|few|TRBJ1-5|TRBV7-6|NA
CASSSSENQPQHF
TGTGCCAGCAGCTCTTCAGAAAATCAGCCCCAGCATTTT
>16|once|TRBJ1-2|TRBV18|NA
CASSPSSGRTNYGYTF
TGTGCCAGCTCACCCTCCTCAGGGAGGACTAACTATGGCTACACCTTC
>16|NA|TRBJ1-6|TRBV27|NA
CASSLSQSSYNSPLHF
TGTGCCAGCAGTTTGTCCCAGAGCTCCTATAATTCACCCCTCCACTTT
>15|NA|TRBJ1-3|TRBV18|TRBD1
CASSPPGQSGNTIYF
TGTGCCAGCTCCCCTCCGGGACAGTCTGGAAACACCATATATTTT
>13|NA|TRBJ1-2|TRBV6-5|TRBD1
CASSSTGDSGYTF
TGTGCCAGCAGTTCGACAGGGGACTCTGGCTACACCTTC
>16|NA|TRBJ2-1|TRBV9|NA
CASSVDRTLSYNEQFF
TGTGCCAGCAGCGTAGATAGGACACTCTCCTACAATGAGCAGTTCTTC
>16|NA|TRBJ2-6|TRBV4-3|TRBD1
CASSQGTGTGANVLTF
TGCGCCAGCAGCCAGGGGACAGGAACTGGGGCCAACGTCCTGACTTTC
>13|few|TRBJ1-5|TRBV4-3|NA
CASSQDINQPQHF
TGCGCCAGCAGCCAAGATATTAATCAGCCCCAGCATTTT
>14|NA|TRBJ2-2|TRBV10-1|NA
CASSESGAARELFF
TGCGCCAGCAGTGAGTCGGGAGCTGCCCGGGAGCTGTTTTTT
>16|NA|TRBJ2-7|TRBV7-6|TRBD1
CASSLLPGQGSGEQYF
TGTGCCAGCAGCTTACTCCCGGGACAGGGTTCTGGCGAGCAGTACTTC
>16|NA|TRBJ1-3|TRBV5-6|NA
CASSLRGMNSGNTIYF
TGTGCCAGCAGCTTGAGGGGGATGAACTCTGGAAACACCATATATTTT
>13|NA|TRBJ1-1|TRBV7-8|NA
CASSLAWGAEAFF
TGTGCCAGCAGCTTAGCCTGGGGGGCTGAAGCTTTCTTT
>17|NA|TRBJ2-2|TRBV5-8|TRBD1
CASSNPVDRGQTGELFF
TGTGCCAGCAGCAACCCAGTGGACAGGGGGCAAACCGGGGAGCTGTTTTTT
>16|NA|TRBJ2-7|TRBV18|NA
CASSPLSLRGAYEQYF
TGTGCCAGCTCACCGCTCTCTCTCCGGGGTGCCTACGAGCAGTACTTC
>13|NA|TRBJ2-5|TRBV6-6|NA
CASRNRVQETQYF
TGTGCCAGCAGAAACAGGGTGCAAGAGACCCAGTACTTC
>15|medium-sized|TRBJ2-5|TRBV7-2|NA
CASSLTRDGSGTQYF
TGTGCCAGCAGCTTAACCAGGGATGGTTCGGGGACCCAGTACTTC
>16|NA|TRBJ2-5|TRBV5-4|NA
CASSLDPRPSQETQYF
TGTGCCAGCAGCTTGGATCCGAGGCCTTCCCAAGAGACCCAGTACTTC
>15|NA|TRBJ1-1|TRBV28|NA
CASSLSGLLNTEAFF
TGTGCCAGCAGCCTCTCGGGCCTACTGAACACTGAAGCTTTCTTT
>15|NA|TRBJ2-2|TRBV10-2|TRBD1
CASRGQGRNTGELFF
TGCGCCAGCAGGGGACAGGGCCGGAACACCGGGGAGCTGTTTTTT
>16|few|TRBJ2-7|TRBV18|TRBD2
CASSPQQGTKSYEQYF
TGTGCCAGCTCACCACAGCAAGGGACTAAATCATACGAGCAGTACTTC
>13|NA|TRBJ2-7|TRBV10-3|TRBD1
CAINPRTGDEQYF
TGTGCCATCAATCCCCGCACAGGGGACGAGCAGTACTTC
>14|NA|TRBJ1-2|TRBV19|TRBD1
CASGTQGVGYGYTF
TGTGCCAGTGGGACCCAGGGGGTAGGCTATGGCTACACCTTC
>17|once|TRBJ2-1|TRBV7-2|NA
CASSLALQGAGSNEQFF
TGTGCCAGCAGCTTAGCCCTCCAGGGCGCTGGTTCCAATGAGCAGTTCTTC
>15|NA|TRBJ1-4|TRBV2|NA
CASSDRGAHGEKLFF
TGTGCCAGCAGTGACCGGGGGGCCCATGGCGAAAAACTGTTTTTT
>15|NA|TRBJ1-5|TRBV27|NA
CASSLQGLVSQPQHF
TGTGCCAGCAGTTTACAGGGTCTAGTCAGCCAGCCCCAGCATTTT
>15|NA|TRBJ1-1|TRBV10-1|NA
CASSERGGRDTEAFF
TGCGCCAGCAGTGAGCGGGGGGGACGGGACACTGAAGCTTTCTTT
>15|NA|TRBJ2-5|TRBV6-5|TRBD1
CASSYSGTGVETQYF
TGTGCCAGCAGTTACTCCGGGACAGGGGTAGAGACCCAGTACTTC
>13|few|TRBJ1-1|TRBV4-1|NA
CASSGGRGTEAFF
TGCGCCAGCAGCGGAGGGAGGGGCACTGAAGCTTTCTTT
>15|NA|TRBJ2-2|TRBV4-1|NA
CASSQNTRGTGELFF
TGCGCCAGCAGCCAAAACACCCGGGGGACCGGGGAGCTGTTTTTT
>15|NA|TRBJ2-3|TRBV2|TRBD2
CASRTTSRATDTQYF
TGTGCCAGCAGAACGACTAGCAGGGCTACAGATACGCAGTATTTT
>15|NA|TRBJ2-3|TRBV6-1|NA
CASSDGRGDTDTQYF
TGTGCCAGCAGTGACGGGCGGGGAGACACAGATACGCAGTATTTT
>13|few|TRBJ2-3|TRBV29-1|NA
CSVVADSTDTQYF
TGCAGCGTTGTGGCAGATAGCACAGATACGCAGTATTTT
>15|medium-sized|TRBJ2-6|TRBV15|NA
CATSRDNSGANVLTF
TGTGCCACCAGCAGAGATAACTCTGGGGCCAACGTCCTGACTTTC
>18|medium-sized|TRBJ1-1|TRBV4-1|NA
CASSQDPTFRGQNTEAFF
TGCGCCAGCAGCCAAGATCCGACTTTTCGGGGGCAAAACACTGAAGCTTTCTTT
>15|NA|TRBJ1-2|TRBV7-9|NA
CASSLLRQLNYGYTF
TGTGCCAGCAGCTTGCTCCGACAGCTTAACTATGGCTACACCTTC
>16|NA|TRBJ2-1|TRBV5-1|TRBD1
CASSQGDRGYYNEQFF
TGCGCCAGCAGCCAAGGTGACAGGGGCTATTACAATGAGCAGTTCTTC
>16|medium-sized|TRBJ2-5|TRBV6-1|TRBD2
CASSEATGGVSETQYF
TGTGCCAGCAGTGAAGCGACCGGGGGGGTTTCGGAGACCCAGTACTTC
>17|NA|TRBJ2-3|TRBV11-2|TRBD1
CASSLRGQATSTDTQYF
TGTGCCAGCAGCTTACGGGGACAGGCAACTAGCACAGATACGCAGTATTTT
>14|NA|TRBJ2-6|TRBV28|NA
CASSLTGGANVLTF
TGTGCCAGCAGTTTAACGGGTGGGGCCAACGTCCTGACTTTC
>12|NA|TRBJ1-5|TRBV29-1|NA
CSVAGGGQPQHF
TGCAGCGTTGCTGGCGGGGGACAGCCCCAGCATTTT
>14|medium-sized|TRBJ1-5|TRBV7-2|NA
CASSLVDYIQPQHF
TGTGCCAGCAGCTTAGTGGACTATATCCAGCCCCAGCATTTT
>16|NA|TRBJ2-3|TRBV30|TRBD2
CAWSVGSSGGGDTQYF
TGTGCCTGGAGTGTAGGTTCTAGCGGGGGGGGTGATACGCAGTATTTT
>13|NA|TRBJ1-2|TRBV6-4|NA
CASSDEWGYGYTF
TGTGCCAGCAGTGACGAGTGGGGCTATGGCTACACCTTC
>14|few|TRBJ1-1|TRBV5-1|NA
CASSPTGSGAEAFF
TGCGCCAGCAGCCCAACAGGCTCCGGAGCTGAAGCTTTCTTT
>14|few|TRBJ2-1|TRBV4-1|NA
CASSHHRAYNEQFF
TGCGCCAGCAGCCACCACCGGGCATACAATGAGCAGTTCTTC
>16|few|TRBJ2-2|TRBV9|NA
CASSPRGSSSTGELFF
TGTGCCAGCAGCCCCCGGGGTAGTTCTTCCACCGGGGAGCTGTTTTTT
>13|NA|TRBJ2-7|TRBV5-1|TRBD1
CASSLEDRGKKYF
TGCGCCAGCAGCTTGGAGGACAGGGGAAAGAAGTACTTC
>15|medium-sized|TRBJ1-4|TRBV18|TRBD1
CASQTSDRGREKLFF
TGTGCCAGCCAAACATCGGACAGGGGGCGTGAAAAACTGTTTTTT
>14|NA|TRBJ2-3|TRBV7-3|NA
CASSLGLPTDTQYF
TGTGCCAGCAGCCTGGGTTTACCCACAGATACGCAGTATTTT
>15|few|TRBJ2-2|TRBV6-1|TRBD1
CASSTGGLYTGELFF
TGTGCCAGCAGTACAGGGGGCTTATACACCGGGGAGCTGTTTTTT